The 18 T cell receptor beta chains presented below share a single source sample, sequenced in a study of blood T cell repertoires in COVID-19. Only in-frame clones appear in the TCRdb table, and some are missing; sequencing was by immunoSEQ multiplex PCR. The sample consists of some 150,000 clones, roughly 82% of them appearing once. Sequencing input: peripheral blood. Receptors originate from a woman aged 70-85 years with acute or convalescent COVID-19.

This clone was seen more than once but under ten times. The gene calls are TRBV7-9 and TRBJ2-1, with 8 bases fitting TRBD1. The CDR3 spans 13 residues. J was trimmed by 6 bases and V by 10 bases; bases with no gene match: 8. Germline CDR1 and CDR2: SEHNR and FQNEAQ (reference sequence). As DNA, the CDR3 is TGTGCCACCAGGACAGGGAATGTCAATGAGCAGTTCTTC. Protein sequence: CATRTGNVNEQFF. Together with reference TRBV7-9 and TRBJ2-1, the CDR3 gives the full variable domain: DTGVSQNPRHKITKRGQNVTFRCDPISEHNRLYWYRQTLGQGPEFLTYFQNEAQLEKSRLLSDRFSAERPKGSFSTLEIQRTEQGDSAMYLCATRTGNVNEQFFGPGTRLTVL.

This chain joins TRBV18 and TRBJ2-2, with TRBD2 identical over 11 bases. J lost 3 bases, V lost 3 bases, and 3 bases had no gene match. Germline loops: CDR1 KGHSH, CDR2 LQKENI. This CDR3 has 16 amino acids. DNA of the CDR3: TGTGCCAGCTCACCCCTAGCGGGGGGTTACACCGGGGAGCTGTTTTTT. This gives the protein CASSPLAGGYTGELFF.

CDR3 sequence (DNA): TGTGCCAGTAGTACGACAGGGAAGTTAGGAGAGACCCAGTACTTC. Its translation is CASSTTGKLGETQYF. The V call is TRBV19, the J call TRBJ2-5; TRBD1 aligns across 7 bases. The CDR3 sequence is 15 residues long. CDR1 is LNHDA, CDR2 SQIVND, per germline (reference sequence). Trimming removed 4 bases from V and 4 bases from J; junction bases left unmatched: 9.

The CDR3 nucleotides are TGTGCCTGGAGTTCAGGACAGGGTGGGCGATCACCCCTCCACTTT. It translates to CAWSSGQGGRSPLHF. V gene TRBV30 combines with J gene TRBJ1-6, with 8 bases fitting TRBD1. The V gene's germline CDR1 is GTSNPN and CDR2 SVGIG (reference sequence). J lost 10 bases, V lost 2 bases, and 10 bases had no gene match. The CDR3 length is 15 residues. Together with reference TRBV30 and TRBJ1-6, the CDR3 gives the full variable domain: SQTIHQWPATLVQPVGSPLSLECTVEGTSNPNLYWYRQAAGRGLQLLFYSVGIGQISSEVPQNLSASRPQDRQFILSSKKLLLSDSGFYLCAWSSGQGGRSPLHFGNGTRLTVT.

The table lists this clone with a count of one. The chain recombines TRBV7-2 with TRBJ2-5; weak D call: TRBD1 (6 bases). The V and J ends lost 5 bases and 2 bases respectively, with 21 bases between them. The CDR3 totals 17 residues. Germline-derived CDR1 and CDR2 are SGHTA and FQGNSA. The CDR3 region is CASSPGRRQVIQETQYF. CDR3 in DNA: TGTGCCAGCAGCCCCGGTCGACGACAGGTGATACAAGAGACCCAGTACTTC.

J is TRBJ1-4 and V is TRBV28; possible D gene TRBD1, 5 bases. Trimming took 7 bases from V and 10 from J, leaving 13 bases between them. Germline loops: CDR1 MDHEN, CDR2 SYDVKM. The CDR3 contains 12 residues. The CDR3 DNA reads TGTGCCAGCACCAGGGAATCGGGAAAACTGTTTTTT. Translation gives CASTRESGKLFF.

The V and J genes are TRBV9 and TRBJ2-3, with D unresolved. The CDR3 contains 13 residues. V shed 4 bases and J shed 4 bases, with 10 bases lying between them. In germline, CDR1 is SGDLS, CDR2 YYNGEE. This CDR3 is CASSTLSPDTQYF. CDR3 DNA: TGTGCCAGCAGCACCCTAAGCCCAGATACGCAGTATTTT.

The genes are TRBV5-1 and TRBJ2-7; D is perhaps TRBD2 (5 bases). CDR3 length: 15 residues. The V gene lost 4 bases and the J gene lost 1 base, with 15 bases spanning the gap. Looked up from germline, CDR1 is SGHRS and CDR2 is YFSETQ. The CDR3 region has the DNA TGCGCCAGCAGCCCGGAGAGTGGGAGATCCTACGAGCAGTACTTC. It yields the protein CASSPESGRSYEQYF. The complete variable domain, with remaining parts taken from reference TRBV5-1 and TRBJ2-7, reads KAGVTQTPRYLIKTRGQQVTLSCSPISGHRSVSWYQQTPGQGLQFLFEYFSETQRNKGNFPGRFSGRQFSNSRSEMNVSTLELGDSALYLCASSPESGRSYEQYFGPGTRLTVT.

The chain combines TRBV7-3 with TRBJ1-1, with D possibly TRBD1 on 6 matching bases. V lost 5 bases, J lost 2 bases, and 18 bases lay in between. Per germline, CDR1 SGHTA and CDR2 FQGTGA. The CDR3 is 16 amino acids. The CDR3 region is CASSGFALQGNTEAFF. The CDR3 DNA reads TGTGCCAGCAGCGGATTCGCTTTACAGGGAAACACTGAAGCTTTCTTT.

The count of this clone is one. V gene TRBV4-3 combines with J gene TRBJ1-2; D unresolved. Trimming cost V 0 bases and J 8 bases, with 19 bases left between them. This CDR3 is built from 16 residues. The germline gives CDR1 LGHNA, CDR2 YSLEER. The CDR3 nucleotides read TGCGCCAGCAGCCAAGACCTCGGAGGGAGGCGGAGAGGCTACACCTTC. It specifies CASSQDLGGRRRGYTF.

The chain carries TRBV4-3 and TRBJ1-1; tentative D call: TRBD1 (6 bases). CDR3 length equals 16 residues. Germline CDR1 reads LGHNA; CDR2 reads YSLEER. Trimming left V 1 base short and J 3 bases short, with 15 bases between. The DNA for the CDR3 is TGCGCCAGCAGCCAAGGATTTGGGGGGGCTGACACTGAAGCTTTCTTT. Translation: CASSQGFGGADTEAFF.

This clone occurred a few times. The rearrangement links TRBV5-1 to TRBJ1-6; D may be TRBD1 (6 bases). The CDR3 covers 16 residues. V lost 4 bases and J lost 1, with 12 bases in between. Germline CDR1 and CDR2: SGHRS and YFSETQ. DNA for the CDR3: TGCGCCAGCAGCCCCACACAGGGATCCTATAATTCACCCCTCCACTTT. The encoded protein is CASSPTQGSYNSPLHF.

The CDR3 sequence is CASSHRQVNQPQHF. DNA of the CDR3: TGCGCCAGCAGCCACAGGCAGGTCAATCAGCCCCAGCATTTT. V is TRBV4-3 and J is TRBJ1-5, with D uncertain. Trimming cost V 3 bases and J 3 bases, with 9 bases left between them. The CDR3 contains 14 residues. The germline CDR1 and CDR2 sequences are LGHNA and YSLEER.

The V and J genes are TRBV19 and TRBJ1-5; a weak D match, TRBD1 (6 bases). The V gene lost 8 bases and the J gene lost 1 base, with 9 bases spanning the gap. This CDR3 has 13 residues. CDR1 is LNHDA and CDR2 is SQIVND in the germline V gene (reference sequence). The CDR3 DNA is TGTGCCAGTCGGGGGGCAAGCAATCAGCCCCAGCATTTT. Amino acid sequence: CASRGASNQPQHF. Full variable domain (remainder filled in from reference TRBV19 and TRBJ1-5): DGGITQSPKYLFRKEGQNVTLSCEQNLNHDAMYWYRQDPGQGLRLIYYSQIVNDFQKGDIAEGYSVSREKKESFPLTVTSAQKNPTAFYLCASRGASNQPQHFGDGTRLSIL.

As to this clone: Other DNA sequences from this sample encode an identical CDR3 as well. The chain links TRBV4-1 to TRBJ1-2; D perhaps matches TRBD1 (5 bases). V lost 1 base and J lost 8, with 14 bases in between. Looked up from germline, CDR1 is MGHRA and CDR2 is YSYEKL. This CDR3 spans 14 amino acids. The CDR3 sequence: CASSQGTGRYGYTF. In DNA, the CDR3 is TGCGCCAGCAGCCAAGGTACAGGCAGGTACGGCTACACCTTC.

The chain joins TRBV5-1 to TRBJ2-3, with unresolved D. The CDR3 runs to 16 residues. Per germline, CDR1 SGHRS and CDR2 YFSETQ. Trimming stripped 0 bases from V and 1 base from J, with 12 bases between. DNA of the CDR3: TGCGCCAGCAGCTTGGCGAAGAACAGAGGCACAGATACGCAGTATTTT. Translating gives CASSLAKNRGTDTQYF.

The chain recombines TRBV5-1 with TRBJ2-7, with 10 bases lining up with TRBD2. The CDR3 sequence is 16 residues long. Germline-derived CDR1 and CDR2 are SGHRS and YFSETQ. V lost 1 base and J lost 7; bases outside the gene matches: 11. The CDR3 DNA is TGCGCCAGCAGCTTGTCGGGTTCAGCGGGAGGGTGGGAGCAGTACTTC. It translates to CASSLSGSAGGWEQYF.

This rearrangement joins TRBV6-2 or TRBV6-3 to TRBJ1-1; D gene unclear. V lost 1 base and J 6 bases, leaving 12 bases between the germline ends. CDR1 is MNHEY, CDR2 SVGEGT, per germline. The CDR3 covers 14 residues. CDR3 coding DNA: TGTGCCAGCAGTTACTTCGGGAGTAGCGCTGAAGCTTTCTTT. It is translated as CASSYFGSSAEAFF.